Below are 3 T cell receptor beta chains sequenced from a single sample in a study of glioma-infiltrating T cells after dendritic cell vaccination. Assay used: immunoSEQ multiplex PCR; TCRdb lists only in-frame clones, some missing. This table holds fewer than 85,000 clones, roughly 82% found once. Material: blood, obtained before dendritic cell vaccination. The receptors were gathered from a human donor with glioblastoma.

CDR3 nucleotides: TGTGCCAGCAGCTTTACCAGGGGCACTGAAGCTTTCTTT. Residues: CASSFTRGTEAFF. This chain uses TRBV5-6 with TRBJ1-1; D may be TRBD1 (6 bases). Per the germline V gene, CDR1 is SGHDT and CDR2 is YYEEEE. The CDR3 covers 13 residues. V shed 2 bases and J shed 4 bases, with 9 bases lying between them.

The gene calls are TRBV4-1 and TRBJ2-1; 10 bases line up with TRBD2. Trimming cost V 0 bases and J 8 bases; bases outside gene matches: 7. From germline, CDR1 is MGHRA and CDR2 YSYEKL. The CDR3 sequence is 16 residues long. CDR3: CASSQEGLAGEHEQFF. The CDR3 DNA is TGCGCCAGCAGCCAAGAAGGGCTAGCGGGAGAACATGAGCAGTTCTTC.

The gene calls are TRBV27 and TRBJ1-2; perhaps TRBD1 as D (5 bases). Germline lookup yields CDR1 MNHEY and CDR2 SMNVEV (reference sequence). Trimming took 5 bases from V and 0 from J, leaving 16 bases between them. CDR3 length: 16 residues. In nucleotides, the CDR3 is TGTGCCAGCAGTCTTTCAGGGTTCCCCTCTAACTATGGCTACACCTTC. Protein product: CASSLSGFPSNYGYTF.